This T cell receptor (beta chain) was documented in a study of cytotoxic CD8 clonotypes in ibrutinib-treated CLL. Sequenced by immunoSEQ multiplex PCR; TCRdb stores in-frame clones only, minus some. The table has some 160,000 clones, roughly four fifths seen once; the top ten hold roughly 1.9%. The CDR3 has 14 amino acids. The germline V gene encodes CDR1 MDHEN and CDR2 SYDVKM. V dropped 4 bases and J dropped 6 bases, with 10 bases sitting between them. The source is a human donor with chronic lymphocytic leukemia. V gene TRBV28 combines with J gene TRBJ1-6; no reliable D call. This material consisted of PBMCs, taken after 12 months of ibrutinib treatment. Here the CDR3 DNA reads TGTGCCAGCAGTTCCGGTCCCCCTAATTCACCCCTCCACTTT. Protein product: CASSSGPPNSPLHF.